Each of the 7 T cell receptor beta chains below was sequenced from the same sample in a study of T cell responses to AZD1222 COVID-19 vaccine. TCRdb's copy holds only in-frame clones and misses some; the assay was immunoSEQ multiplex PCR. The data show some 120,000 clones, 80% to 95% seen once. Sequenced material: peripheral blood, taken 28 days after the second dose of the MenACWY control vaccine. Receptors were obtained from an adult who received the MenACWY meningococcal vaccine as a control.

This chain links TRBV19 with TRBJ2-3; 7 positions match TRBD2. The V gene end was trimmed by 8 bases and the J gene end by 4 bases; junction bases not matched to a gene: 6. The V gene's germline CDR1 is LNHDA and CDR2 SQIVND (reference sequence). The CDR3 extends over 13 amino acids. CDR3 sequence reads: CASQTRESDTQYF. In nucleotides, the CDR3 is TGTGCCAGTCAAACGCGGGAGTCAGATACGCAGTATTTT.

Written as DNA, the CDR3 is TGTGCCAGCAGCTTAACGGGGGCAAGTTGGGCTTTCTTT. Encoded protein: CASSLTGASWAFF. V and J are TRBV7-9 and TRBJ1-1; D may be TRBD1 (6 bases). The V gene lost 2 bases and the J gene lost 11 bases, with 15 bases spanning the gap. Germline values: CDR1 SEHNR, CDR2 FQNEAQ (reference sequence). This CDR3 has 13 amino acids.

The J gene is TRBJ2-7, the V gene TRBV3-1 (or the pseudogene TRBV3-2); 9 bases align to TRBD1. This CDR3 comprises 16 residues. The junction had 8 bases not matched to a gene; V was cut back by 4 bases and J by 1 base. CDR1 LGHDT and CDR2 YNNKEL come from the germline V gene (reference sequence). CDR3 residues: CASSPRGQGLSYEQYF. CDR3 nucleotides: TGTGCCAGCAGCCCTCGGGGACAGGGCCTTTCCTACGAGCAGTACTTC.

The chain recombines TRBV18 with TRBJ2-3; perhaps TRBD2 as D (6 bases). Germline V gives CDR1 KGHSH, CDR2 LQKENI. Trimming stripped 0 bases from V and 4 bases from J, with 17 bases between. The CDR3 totals 17 residues. The CDR3 nucleotides are TGTGCCAGCTCACCACCGGGACTCCTACCCCCGTCAGATACGCAGTATTTT. It encodes CASSPPGLLPPSDTQYF.

As to this clone: Other DNA sequences in this sample translate to the same CDR3. The chain couples TRBV20-1 to TRBJ1-1; possible D gene TRBD1, 5 bases. Germline V CDR1 and CDR2: DFQATT, SNEGSKA (reference sequence). There are 11 residues in the CDR3. V was pared by 8 bases and J by 5 bases, with 12 bases between. This CDR3 is CSSSWGTEAFF. The CDR3 DNA reads TGCAGTTCGTCGTGGGGGACTGAAGCTTTCTTT.

The chain recombines TRBV7-3 with TRBJ2-3; 8 nucleotides line up with TRBD2. V shed 4 bases, J shed 1 base, and the junction held 1 base outside the gene matches. The CDR3 length is 14 residues. CDR1 and CDR2 from the germline V gene are SGHTA and FQGTGA. CDR3 residues: CASSYSGGTDTQYF. In DNA form, the CDR3 reads TGTGCCAGCAGCTATAGCGGGGGCACAGATACGCAGTATTTT. The variable domain in full, completed from reference TRBV7-3 and TRBJ2-3, reads GAGVSQTPSNKVTEKGKYVELRCDPISGHTALYWYRQSLGQGPEFLIYFQGTGAADDSGLPNDRFFAVRPEGSVSTLKIQRTERGDSAVYLCASSYSGGTDTQYFGPGTRLTVL.

The chain joins TRBV28 to TRBJ2-1; D call uncertain. The CDR3 has 13 amino acids. Germline V lookup: CDR1 MDHEN, CDR2 SYDVKM. The V and J ends lost 7 bases and 6 bases respectively, with 13 bases between them. CDR3 sequence reads: CASNHLPLNEQFF. The CDR3 DNA is TGTGCCAGCAATCATCTCCCCCTCAATGAGCAGTTCTTC. Variable domain in full (rest from reference TRBV28 and TRBJ2-1): DVKVTQSSRYLVKRTGEKVFLECVQDMDHENMFWYRQDPGLGLRLIYFSYDVKMKEKGDIPEGYSVSREKKERFSLILESASTNQTSMYLCASNHLPLNEQFFGPGTRLTVL.